This entry is about one T cell receptor beta chain. The antigen remains undetermined. Germline CDR1 SQVTM, CDR2 ANQGSEA. This CDR3 contains 12 residues. The V and J ends lost 5 bases and 2 bases respectively, with 9 bases between them. These data come from a study of beta chain features in type 1 diabetes. Study conclusions and caveats: When Type 1 diabetes patients were examined, their TCRB CDR3s proved moderately but significantly shorter in all four CD4+ subsets.

What was sequenced were expressed TCRB transcripts, since all of the isolated RNA had been reverse transcribed. The method was immunoSEQ multiplex PCR; TCRdb's version includes in-frame clones alone and lacks a portion of them. The table lists around 120,000 clones, about 18% of them singletons. The V and J genes are TRBV29-1 and TRBJ1-1; D gene unclear. The specimen was central memory CD4+ T cells from blood. The receptor was isolated from a man younger than 35 with type 1 diabetes. The CDR3 sequence is CSVRGSNTEAFF. DNA of the CDR3: TGCAGCGTTCGAGGCAGCAACACTGAAGCTTTCTTT. Combining the CDR3 with reference TRBV29-1 and TRBJ1-1 gives the whole variable domain SAVISQKPSRDICQRGTSLTIQCQVDSQVTMMFWYRQQPGQSLTLIATANQGSEATYESGFVIDKFPISRPNLTFSTLTVSNMSPEDSSIYLCSVRGSNTEAFFGQGTRLTVV.